This T cell receptor (beta chain) was sequenced in a study of blood T cell repertoires in COVID-19. The table lists this clone with a count of one. V lost 4 bases, J lost 2 bases, and 6 bases stayed unmatched. The germline V gene encodes CDR1 SGDLS and CDR2 YYNGEE. This CDR3 region has 15 residues. In the original processing: Quantification of nucleated cells was approximated via reference gene primer amplification. TCRdb's table, derived via immunoSEQ multiplex PCR, lists solely in-frame clones and lacks some. The DNA gave D and trimming, while V, J and clone size come from that table. The sample has 80,000 or so clones, approximately 80% seen once.

The chain employs TRBV9 and TRBJ1-2; 9 bases are shared with TRBD1. This receptor was identified in a woman aged 70 to 79 with acute or convalescent COVID-19. Specimen: peripheral blood. The CDR3 DNA follows: TGTGCCAGCAGCATCTACAGGGGGCTCAACTATGGCTACACCTTC. Translated, it gives CASSIYRGLNYGYTF. The full variable domain, rest sourced from reference TRBV9 and TRBJ1-2, is DSGVTQTPKHLITATGQRVTLRCSPRSGDLSVYWYQQSLDQGLQFLIQYYNGEERAKGNILERFSAQQFPDLHSELNLSSLELGDSALYFCASSIYRGLNYGYTFGSGTRLTVV.